This T cell receptor beta chain originates from a study of blood T cells in healthy people across ages. Next came a second PCR, run for about 7 to 11 cycles, which used a sample-barcoded 5' primer along with a J-beta primer mix. A 12-random-nucleotide template-switch adaptor tagged each cDNA molecule. Using its own MiXCR run on the 5' RACE reads, TCRdb lists one record per CDR3 protein. In the table there are fewer than 1.5 million distinct CDR3 sequences, roughly 45% of which are singletons. Findings and caveats of the study: Across the age range, TCR beta diversity per million T cells fell in a roughly linear way.

Germline CDR1 is DFQATT and CDR2 is SNEGSKA (reference sequence). The V end was cut by 3 bases, the J end by 7 bases, with 10 bases between. The CDR3 is made up of 13 amino acids. Note on this clonotype: Its cognate antigen is unknown.

Donors gave roughly 9.1 milliliters of peripheral blood apiece. This receptor was identified in a woman younger than 30 in good health. Material for sequencing was blood. This chain uses TRBV20-1 with TRBJ1-6, with D unresolved. CDR3 region: CSASVIANSPLHF. The CDR3 DNA is TGCAGTGCTAGTGTTATCGCAAATTCACCCCTCCACTTT.